The present T cell receptor (beta chain) was sequenced within a study of CD8 T cells in ankylosing spondylitis. The authors made TCR beta libraries by quantitative 5'-RACE with molecular barcodes. In TCRdb, the 5' RACE reads were re-called with MiXCR into one record per CDR3 protein. This table has a few hundred thousand distinct CDR3 sequences, around a tenth appearing once. This clonotype was seen many times. Its antigen remains unidentified. Findings and limits, study-wide: Typical of ankylosing spondylitis blood, it appeared, was a TCR beta motif of roughly eight highly homologous variants. Disease-linked clones were found to be CD8+ and relatively rare in peripheral blood.

The clonotype was recovered from a male donor with ankylosing spondylitis or in good health (not recorded which). Sequencing was carried out using blood, either unsorted or a sorted T cell fraction (not recorded which).

The CDR3 sequence: CSARAGGHGNTIYF. CDR3 in DNA: TGCAGTGCGAGGGCAGGGGGGCACGGAAACACCATATATTTT. The chain combines TRBV20-1 with TRBJ1-3; 7 nucleotides agree with TRBD1. Germline CDR1 is DFQATT and CDR2 is SNEGSKA (reference sequence). The ends lost 6 bases at V and 4 bases at J; junction bases unmatched: 9. The CDR3 extends over 14 amino acids.